This T cell receptor beta chain was sequenced for a study of beta chain features in type 1 diabetes. Study-wide results and limits: In comparison with healthy donors, patients had naive, central memory and Treg TCRB repertoires that appeared more similar.

This clone showed up just a few times. Its antigen is unidentified. The authors reverse transcribed all of the isolated RNA, so sequencing captured expressed TCRB transcripts. TCRdb's table, derived via immunoSEQ multiplex PCR, lists solely in-frame clones and lacks some. The repertoire consists of 200,000 to 250,000 clones, with 9.6% occurring once and the leading ten covering less than 0.035%. Losses at the gene ends were 5 bases for V and 5 bases for J; bases not matched to a gene: 3. CDR1 SGHVS and CDR2 FNYEAQ come from the germline V gene. The CDR3 has 14 amino acids. The sequencing input was naive CD4+ T cells from blood. The clonotype comes from a young woman in good health. The genes are TRBV7-6 and TRBJ2-1; 10 positions match TRBD2. Here the CDR3 DNA reads TGTGCCAGCAGCGGGACTAGCGCAAACAATGAGCAGTTCTTC. Translation: CASSGTSANNEQFF.